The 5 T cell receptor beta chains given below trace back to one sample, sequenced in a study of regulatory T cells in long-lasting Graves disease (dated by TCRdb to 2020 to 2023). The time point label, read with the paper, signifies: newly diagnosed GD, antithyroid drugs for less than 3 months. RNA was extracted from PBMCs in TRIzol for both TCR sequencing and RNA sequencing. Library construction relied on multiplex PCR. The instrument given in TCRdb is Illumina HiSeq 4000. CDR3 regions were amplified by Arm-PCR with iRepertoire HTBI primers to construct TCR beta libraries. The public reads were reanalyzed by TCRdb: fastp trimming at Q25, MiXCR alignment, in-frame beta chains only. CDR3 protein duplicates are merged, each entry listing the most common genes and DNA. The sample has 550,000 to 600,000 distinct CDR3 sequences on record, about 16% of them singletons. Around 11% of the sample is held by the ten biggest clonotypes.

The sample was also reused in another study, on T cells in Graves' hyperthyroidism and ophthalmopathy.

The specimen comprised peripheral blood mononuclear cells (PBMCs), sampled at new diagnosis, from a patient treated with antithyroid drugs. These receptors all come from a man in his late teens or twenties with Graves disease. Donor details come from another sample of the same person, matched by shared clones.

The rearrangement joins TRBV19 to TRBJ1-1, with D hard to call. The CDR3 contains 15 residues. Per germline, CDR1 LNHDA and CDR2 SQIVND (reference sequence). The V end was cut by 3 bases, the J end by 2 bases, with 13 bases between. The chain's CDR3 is CASSMDWGLNTEAFF. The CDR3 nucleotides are TGTGCCAGTAGTATGGATTGGGGTCTCAACACTGAAGCTTTCTTT.

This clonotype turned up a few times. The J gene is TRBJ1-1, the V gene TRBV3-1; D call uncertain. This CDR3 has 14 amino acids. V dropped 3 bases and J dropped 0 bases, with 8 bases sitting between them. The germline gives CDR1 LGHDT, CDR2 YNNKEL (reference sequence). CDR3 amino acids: CASSHTIMNTEAFF. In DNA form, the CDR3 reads TGTGCCAGCAGCCACACGATTATGAACACTGAAGCTTTCTTT.

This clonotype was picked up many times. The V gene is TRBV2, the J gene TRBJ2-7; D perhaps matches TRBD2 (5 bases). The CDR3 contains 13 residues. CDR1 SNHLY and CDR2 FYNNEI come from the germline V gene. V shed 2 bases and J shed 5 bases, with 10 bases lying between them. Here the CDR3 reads CASSESARDEQYF. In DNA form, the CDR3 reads TGTGCCAGCAGTGAATCGGCGCGGGACGAGCAGTACTTC.

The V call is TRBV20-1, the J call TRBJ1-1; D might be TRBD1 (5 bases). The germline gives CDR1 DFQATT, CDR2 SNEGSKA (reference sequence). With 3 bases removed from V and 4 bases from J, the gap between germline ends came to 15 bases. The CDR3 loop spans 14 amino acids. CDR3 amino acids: CSARGPTAATEAFF. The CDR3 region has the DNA TGCAGTGCTAGGGGCCCGACAGCCGCCACTGAAGCTTTCTTT.

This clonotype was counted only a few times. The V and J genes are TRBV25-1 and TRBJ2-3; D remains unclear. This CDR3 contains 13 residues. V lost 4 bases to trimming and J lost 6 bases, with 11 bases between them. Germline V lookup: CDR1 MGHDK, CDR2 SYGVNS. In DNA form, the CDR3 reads TGTGCCAGCAGTGGAGACTCGGCGGATACGCAGTATTTT. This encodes CASSGDSADTQYF.